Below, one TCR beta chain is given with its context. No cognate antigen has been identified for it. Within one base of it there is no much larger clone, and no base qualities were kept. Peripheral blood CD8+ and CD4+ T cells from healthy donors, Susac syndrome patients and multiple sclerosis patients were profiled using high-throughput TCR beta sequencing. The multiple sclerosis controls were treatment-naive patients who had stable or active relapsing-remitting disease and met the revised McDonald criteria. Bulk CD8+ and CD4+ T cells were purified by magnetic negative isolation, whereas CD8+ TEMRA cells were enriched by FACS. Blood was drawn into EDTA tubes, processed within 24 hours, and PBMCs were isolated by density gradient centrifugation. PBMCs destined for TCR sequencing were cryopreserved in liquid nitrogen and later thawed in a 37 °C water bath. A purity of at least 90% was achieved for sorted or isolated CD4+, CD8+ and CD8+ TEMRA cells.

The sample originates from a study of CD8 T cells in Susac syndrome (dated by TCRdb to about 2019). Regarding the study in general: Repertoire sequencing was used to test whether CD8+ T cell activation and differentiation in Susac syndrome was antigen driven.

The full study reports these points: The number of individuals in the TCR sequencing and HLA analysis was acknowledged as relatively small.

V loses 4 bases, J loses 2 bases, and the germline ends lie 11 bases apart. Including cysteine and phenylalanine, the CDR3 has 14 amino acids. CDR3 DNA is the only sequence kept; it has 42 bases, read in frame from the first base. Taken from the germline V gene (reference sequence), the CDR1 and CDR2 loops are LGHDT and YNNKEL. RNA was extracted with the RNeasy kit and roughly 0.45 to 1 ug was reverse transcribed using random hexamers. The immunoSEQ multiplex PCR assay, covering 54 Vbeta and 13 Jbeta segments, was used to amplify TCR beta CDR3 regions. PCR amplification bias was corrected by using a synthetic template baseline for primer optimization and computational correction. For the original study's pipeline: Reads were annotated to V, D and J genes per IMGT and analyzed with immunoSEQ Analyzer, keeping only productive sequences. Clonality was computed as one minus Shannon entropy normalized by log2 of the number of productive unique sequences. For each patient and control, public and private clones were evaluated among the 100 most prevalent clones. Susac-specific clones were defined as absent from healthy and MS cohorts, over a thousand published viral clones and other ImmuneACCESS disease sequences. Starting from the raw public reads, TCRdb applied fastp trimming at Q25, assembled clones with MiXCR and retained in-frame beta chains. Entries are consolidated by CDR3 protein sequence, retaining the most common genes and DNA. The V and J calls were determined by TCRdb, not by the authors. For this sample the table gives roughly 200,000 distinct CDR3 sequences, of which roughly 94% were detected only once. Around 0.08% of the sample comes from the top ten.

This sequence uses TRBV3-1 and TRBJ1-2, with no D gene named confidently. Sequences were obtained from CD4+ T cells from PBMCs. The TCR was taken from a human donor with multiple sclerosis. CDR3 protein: CASSPIGRNYGYTF. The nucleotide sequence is TGTGCCAGCAGCCCGATAGGGCGAAACTATGGCTACACCTTC.